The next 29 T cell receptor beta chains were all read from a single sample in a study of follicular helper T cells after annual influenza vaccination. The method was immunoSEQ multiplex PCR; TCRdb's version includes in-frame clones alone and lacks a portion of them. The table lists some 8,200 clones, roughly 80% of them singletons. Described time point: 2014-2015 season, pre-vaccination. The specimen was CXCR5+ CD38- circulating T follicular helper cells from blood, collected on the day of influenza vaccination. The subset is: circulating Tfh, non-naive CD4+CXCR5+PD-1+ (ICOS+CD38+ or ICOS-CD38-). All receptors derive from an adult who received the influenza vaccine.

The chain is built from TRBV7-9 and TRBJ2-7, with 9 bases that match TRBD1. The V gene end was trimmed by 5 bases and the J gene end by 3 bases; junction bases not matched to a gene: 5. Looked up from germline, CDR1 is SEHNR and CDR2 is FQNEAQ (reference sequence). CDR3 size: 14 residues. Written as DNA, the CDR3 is TGTGCCAGCAGCCTGGGACAGGGACTCTACGAGCAGTACTTC. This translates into CASSLGQGLYEQYF.

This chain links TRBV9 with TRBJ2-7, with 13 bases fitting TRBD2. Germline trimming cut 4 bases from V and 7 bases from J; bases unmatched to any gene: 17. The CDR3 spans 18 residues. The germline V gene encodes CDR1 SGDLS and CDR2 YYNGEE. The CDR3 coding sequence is TGTGCCAGCAGCTCGGGACTAGCGGGGTCTTGGGGTTTGGGGGAGCAGTACTTC. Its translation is CASSSGLAGSWGLGEQYF.

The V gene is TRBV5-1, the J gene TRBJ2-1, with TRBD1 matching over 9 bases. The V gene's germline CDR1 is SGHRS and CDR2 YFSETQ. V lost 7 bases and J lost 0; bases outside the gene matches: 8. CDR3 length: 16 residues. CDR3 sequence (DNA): TGCGCCAGCGGGACAGGGCGGATGAGCTCCTACAATGAGCAGTTCTTC. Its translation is CASGTGRMSSYNEQFF.

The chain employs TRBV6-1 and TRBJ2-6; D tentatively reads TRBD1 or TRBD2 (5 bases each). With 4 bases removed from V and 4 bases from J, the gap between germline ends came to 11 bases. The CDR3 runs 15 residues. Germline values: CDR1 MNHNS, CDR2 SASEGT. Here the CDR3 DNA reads TGTGCCAGCAGTGCTCGGGACCAGGGGGCCAACGTCCTGACTTTC. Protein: CASSARDQGANVLTF.

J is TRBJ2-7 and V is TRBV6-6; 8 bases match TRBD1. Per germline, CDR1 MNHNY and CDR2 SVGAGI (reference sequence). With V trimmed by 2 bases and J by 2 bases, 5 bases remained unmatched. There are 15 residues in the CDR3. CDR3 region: CASSYPGTGPYEQYF. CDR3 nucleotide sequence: TGTGCCAGCAGTTACCCCGGGACAGGACCCTACGAGCAGTACTTC.

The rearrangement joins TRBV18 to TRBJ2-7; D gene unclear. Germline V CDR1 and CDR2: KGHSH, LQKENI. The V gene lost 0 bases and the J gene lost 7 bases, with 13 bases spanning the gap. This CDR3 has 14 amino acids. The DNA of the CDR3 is TGTGCCAGCTCACCACCCGACGGTGATTTGGAGCAGTACTTC. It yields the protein CASSPPDGDLEQYF.

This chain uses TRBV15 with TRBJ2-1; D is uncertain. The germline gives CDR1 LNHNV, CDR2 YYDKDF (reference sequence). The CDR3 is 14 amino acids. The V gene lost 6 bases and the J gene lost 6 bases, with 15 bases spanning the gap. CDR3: CATSRERLGNEQFF. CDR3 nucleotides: TGTGCCACCAGTCGAGAAAGGCTGGGCAATGAGCAGTTCTTC.

CDR3 residues: CASSVGLENRAPRDTQYF. The CDR3 DNA sequence: TGTGCCAGCAGCGTAGGACTAGAGAACCGCGCCCCCCGTGATACGCAGTATTTT. This sequence joins TRBV9 and TRBJ2-3; a weak D match, TRBD2 (6 bases). Per the germline V gene, CDR1 is SGDLS and CDR2 is YYNGEE. The length of the CDR3 is 18 residues. With 0 bases removed from V and 6 bases from J, the gap between germline ends came to 23 bases.

The DNA of the CDR3 is TGTGCCAGCAGCCGCGGGGGGTCATTTAATGAAAAACTGTTTTTT. Protein: CASSRGGSFNEKLFF. The chain has TRBV11-1 and TRBJ1-4, with a tentative D call TRBD1 (5 bases). The CDR3 has 15 residues. V lost 5 bases and J 4 bases, leaving 14 bases between the germline ends. Germline loops: CDR1 SGHAT, CDR2 FQDESV (reference sequence).

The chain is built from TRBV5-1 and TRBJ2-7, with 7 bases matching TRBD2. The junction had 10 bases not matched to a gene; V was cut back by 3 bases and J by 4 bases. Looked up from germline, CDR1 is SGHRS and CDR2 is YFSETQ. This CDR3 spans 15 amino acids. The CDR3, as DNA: TGCGCCAGCAGCTCTTTGAACGGGGGGTCTTACGAGCAGTACTTC. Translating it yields CASSSLNGGSYEQYF. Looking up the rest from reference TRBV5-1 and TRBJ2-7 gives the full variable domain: KAGVTQTPRYLIKTRGQQVTLSCSPISGHRSVSWYQQTPGQGLQFLFEYFSETQRNKGNFPGRFSGRQFSNSRSEMNVSTLELGDSALYLCASSSLNGGSYEQYFGPGTRLTVT.

CDR3: CASTSTAQGYGYTF. The CDR3 bases are TGTGCCAGCACCTCGACCGCCCAAGGGTATGGCTACACCTTC. The rearrangement links TRBV18 to TRBJ1-2; D not resolved. The CDR3 has 14 residues. Per germline, CDR1 KGHSH and CDR2 LQKENI. Trimming left V 8 bases short and J 5 bases short, with 18 bases between.

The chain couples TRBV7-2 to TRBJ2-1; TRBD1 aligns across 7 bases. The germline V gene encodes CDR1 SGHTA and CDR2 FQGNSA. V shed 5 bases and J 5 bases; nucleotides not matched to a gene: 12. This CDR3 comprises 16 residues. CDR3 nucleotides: TGTGCCAGCAGCCGACCCCCGGGACAGCTAAACAATGAGCAGTTCTTC. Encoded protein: CASSRPPGQLNNEQFF.

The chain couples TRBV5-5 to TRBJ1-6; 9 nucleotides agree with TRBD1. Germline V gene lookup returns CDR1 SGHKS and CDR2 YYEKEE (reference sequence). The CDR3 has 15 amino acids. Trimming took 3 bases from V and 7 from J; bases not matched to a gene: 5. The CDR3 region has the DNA TGTGCCAGCAGCTCTACAGGGGGCGGGAATTCACCCCTCCACTTT. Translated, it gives CASSSTGGGNSPLHF.

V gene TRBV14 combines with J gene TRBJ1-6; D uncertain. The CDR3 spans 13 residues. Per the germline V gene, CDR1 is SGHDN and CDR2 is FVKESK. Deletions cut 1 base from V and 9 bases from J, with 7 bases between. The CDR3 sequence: CASSQARGSPLHF. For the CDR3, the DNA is TGTGCCAGCAGCCAAGCGAGAGGTTCACCCCTCCACTTT. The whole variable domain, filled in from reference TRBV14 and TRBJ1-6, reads EAGVTQFPSHSVIEKGQTVTLRCDPISGHDNLYWYRRVMGKEIKFLLHFVKESKQDESGMPNNRFLAERTGGTYSTLKVQPAELEDSGVYFCASSQARGSPLHFGNGTRLTVT.

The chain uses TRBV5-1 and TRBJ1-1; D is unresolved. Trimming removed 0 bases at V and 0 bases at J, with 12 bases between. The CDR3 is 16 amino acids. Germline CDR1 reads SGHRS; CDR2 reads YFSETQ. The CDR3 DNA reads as TGCGCCAGCAGCTTGGGGATTGGATCCATGAACACTGAAGCTTTCTTT. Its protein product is CASSLGIGSMNTEAFF.

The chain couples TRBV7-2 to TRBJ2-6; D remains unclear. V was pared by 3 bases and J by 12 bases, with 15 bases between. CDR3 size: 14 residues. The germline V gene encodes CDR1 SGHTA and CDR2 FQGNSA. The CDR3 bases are TGTGCCAGCAGCTTCAACCATTTGGTTCCCGTCCTGACTTTC. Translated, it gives CASSFNHLVPVLTF.

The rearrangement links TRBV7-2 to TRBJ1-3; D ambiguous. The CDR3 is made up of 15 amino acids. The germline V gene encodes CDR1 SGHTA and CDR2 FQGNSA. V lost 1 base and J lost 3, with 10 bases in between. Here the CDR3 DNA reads TGTGCCAGCAGCTTAGTATCTGTCCTTGGAAACACCATATATTTT. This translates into CASSLVSVLGNTIYF.

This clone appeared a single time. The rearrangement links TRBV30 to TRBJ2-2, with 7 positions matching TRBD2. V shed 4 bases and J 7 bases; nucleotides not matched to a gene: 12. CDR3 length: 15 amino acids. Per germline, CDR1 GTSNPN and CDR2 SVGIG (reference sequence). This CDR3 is CAWKRGNSNNGELFF. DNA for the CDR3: TGTGCCTGGAAGCGGGGAAACAGCAATAACGGGGAGCTGTTTTTT.

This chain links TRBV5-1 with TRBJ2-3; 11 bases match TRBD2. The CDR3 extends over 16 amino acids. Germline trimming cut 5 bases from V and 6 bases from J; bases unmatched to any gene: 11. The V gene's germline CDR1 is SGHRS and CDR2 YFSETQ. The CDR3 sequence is CASRPGLADGSDTQYF. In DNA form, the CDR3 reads TGCGCCAGCAGACCGGGACTAGCGGATGGGTCGGATACGCAGTATTTT.

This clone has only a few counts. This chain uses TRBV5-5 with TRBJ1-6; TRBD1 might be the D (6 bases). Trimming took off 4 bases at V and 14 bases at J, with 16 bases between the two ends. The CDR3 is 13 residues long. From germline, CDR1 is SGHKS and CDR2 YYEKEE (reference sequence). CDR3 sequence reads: CASSPPDRESLHF. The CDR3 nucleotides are TGTGCCAGCAGCCCACCGGACAGAGAATCCCTCCACTTT. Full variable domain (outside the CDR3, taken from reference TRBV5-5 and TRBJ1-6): DAGVTQSPTHLIKTRGQQVTLRCSPISGHKSVSWYQQVLGQGPQFIFQYYEKEERGRGNFPDRFSARQFPNYSSELNVNALLLGDSALYLCASSPPDRESLHFGNGTRLTVT.

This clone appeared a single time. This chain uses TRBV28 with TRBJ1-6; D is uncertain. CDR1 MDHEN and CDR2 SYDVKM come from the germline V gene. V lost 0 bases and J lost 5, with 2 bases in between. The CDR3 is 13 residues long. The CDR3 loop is CASSLWDNSPLHF. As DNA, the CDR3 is TGTGCCAGCAGTTTATGGGATAATTCACCCCTCCACTTT.

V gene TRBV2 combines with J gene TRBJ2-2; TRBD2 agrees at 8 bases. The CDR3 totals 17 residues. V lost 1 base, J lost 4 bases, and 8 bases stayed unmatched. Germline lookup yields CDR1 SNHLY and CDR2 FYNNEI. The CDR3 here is CASSEGIIAGSTGELFF. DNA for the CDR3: TGTGCCAGCAGTGAAGGGATCATAGCGGGGAGCACCGGGGAGCTGTTTTTT.

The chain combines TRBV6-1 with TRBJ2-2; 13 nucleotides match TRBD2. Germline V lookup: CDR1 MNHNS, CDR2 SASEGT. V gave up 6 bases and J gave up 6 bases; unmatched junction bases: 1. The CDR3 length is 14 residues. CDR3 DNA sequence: TGTGCCAGCAGAGGACTAGCGGGGGCCGGGGAGCTGTTTTTT. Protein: CASRGLAGAGELFF.

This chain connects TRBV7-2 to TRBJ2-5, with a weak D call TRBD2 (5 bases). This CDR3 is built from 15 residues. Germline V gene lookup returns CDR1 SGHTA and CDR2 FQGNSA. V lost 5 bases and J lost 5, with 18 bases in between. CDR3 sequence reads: CASSQRTGRQETQYF. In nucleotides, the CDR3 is TGTGCCAGCAGCCAACGGACTGGCAGGCAGGAGACCCAGTACTTC. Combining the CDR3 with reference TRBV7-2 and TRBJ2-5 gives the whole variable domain GAGVSQSPSNKVTEKGKDVELRCDPISGHTALYWYRQSLGQGLEFLIYFQGNSAPDKSGLPSDRFSAERTGGSVSTLTIQRTQQEDSAVYLCASSQRTGRQETQYFGPGTRLLVL.

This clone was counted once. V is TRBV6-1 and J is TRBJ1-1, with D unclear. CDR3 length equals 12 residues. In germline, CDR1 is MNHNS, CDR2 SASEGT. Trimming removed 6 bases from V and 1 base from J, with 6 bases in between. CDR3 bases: TGTGCCAGCAGGGCGGCGAACACTGAAGCTTTCTTT. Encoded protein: CASRAANTEAFF.

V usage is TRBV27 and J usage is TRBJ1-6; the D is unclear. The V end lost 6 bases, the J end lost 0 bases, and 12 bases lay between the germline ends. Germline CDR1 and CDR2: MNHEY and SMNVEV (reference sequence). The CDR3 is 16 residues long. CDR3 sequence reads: CASSLTQTSYNSPLHF. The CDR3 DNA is TGTGCCAGCAGCCTCACTCAAACCTCCTATAATTCACCCCTCCACTTT.

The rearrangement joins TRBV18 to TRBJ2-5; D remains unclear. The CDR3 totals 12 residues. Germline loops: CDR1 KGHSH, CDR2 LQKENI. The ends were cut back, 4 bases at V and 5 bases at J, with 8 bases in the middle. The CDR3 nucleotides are TGTGCCAGCTCACGAGATCGGGAGACCCAGTACTTC. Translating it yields CASSRDRETQYF.

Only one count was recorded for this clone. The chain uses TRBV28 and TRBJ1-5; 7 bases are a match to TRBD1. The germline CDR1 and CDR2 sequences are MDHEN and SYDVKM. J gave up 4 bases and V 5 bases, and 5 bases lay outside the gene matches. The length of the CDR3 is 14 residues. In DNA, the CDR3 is TGTGCCAGCAGTAGGACAGGTTTTAATCAGCCCCAGCATTTT. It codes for CASSRTGFNQPQHF.

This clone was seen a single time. CDR3 sequence reads: CASSSPGRNSGANVLTF. Written as DNA, the CDR3 is TGTGCCAGCAGCTCACCTGGGAGGAACTCTGGGGCCAACGTCCTGACTTTC. V is TRBV7-2 and J is TRBJ2-6; TRBD2 might be the D (6 bases). This CDR3 is 17 amino acids long. In germline, CDR1 is SGHTA, CDR2 FQGNSA. V dropped 4 bases and J dropped 0 bases, with 13 bases sitting between them.